The clone carrying this T cell receptor (beta chain) was recorded only once. This sample is drawn from a study of blood T cell repertoires in COVID-19. About the research overall: There were acute and convalescent COVID-19 samples, and they came from the United States, Italy and Spain. From T cells, B-cell-depleted T cells, or PBMCs came the material, which was cDNA or gDNA.

Germline V gene sequence: CDR1 SGHTA, CDR2 FQGTGA. The CDR3 spans 15 residues. The trim removed 5 bases at V and 4 bases at J, leaving 9 bases unmatched. Original analysis: Counts of nucleated cells, estimated from reference gene primer amplification, were obtained. Sequencing was performed with immunoSEQ multiplex PCR; in TCRdb, only in-frame clones are kept and a portion is missing. D and trimming come from the DNA, and the V and J calls and clone size come from that table. The sample has roughly 150,000 clones, about 82% seen once; the top ten hold 6.5% to 9.5%. Seattle patients were enrolled while actively infected and followed longitudinally.

The chain has TRBV7-3 and TRBJ1-1; 8 bases are shared with TRBD1. Sequencing was performed on peripheral blood. This clonotype was sampled from a woman of 80 years or more with COVID-19, enrolled during active disease. The DNA of the CDR3 is TGTGCCAGCAGCGCCCGGCAGGGGGCGACCACTGAAGCTTTCTTT. This translates into CASSARQGATTEAFF.